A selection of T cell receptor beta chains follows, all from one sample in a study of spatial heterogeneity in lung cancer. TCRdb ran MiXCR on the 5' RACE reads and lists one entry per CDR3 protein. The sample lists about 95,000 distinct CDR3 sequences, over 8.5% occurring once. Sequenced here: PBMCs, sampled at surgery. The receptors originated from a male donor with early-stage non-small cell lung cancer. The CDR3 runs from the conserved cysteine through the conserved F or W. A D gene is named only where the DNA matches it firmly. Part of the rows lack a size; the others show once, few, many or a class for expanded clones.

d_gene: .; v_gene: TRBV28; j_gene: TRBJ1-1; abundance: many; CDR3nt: TGTGCCAGCAGTGATCCTCGCCAGAGATTTTTT; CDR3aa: CASSDPRQRFF
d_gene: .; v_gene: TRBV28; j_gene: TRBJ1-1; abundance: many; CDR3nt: TGTGCCAGCAGTTTGGCCCACGGGGGCACTGAAGCTTTCTTT; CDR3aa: CASSLAHGGTEAFF
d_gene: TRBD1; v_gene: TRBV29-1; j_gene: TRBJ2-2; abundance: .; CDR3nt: TGCAGCGTTGCTGTCGCCGACAGGGGTGGCGGGGAGCTGTTTTTT; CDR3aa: CSVAVADRGGGELFF
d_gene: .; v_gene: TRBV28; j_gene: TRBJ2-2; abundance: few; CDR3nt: TGTGCCAGCAGTTATCCAGGGACGAAAGGGCCGAACACCGGGGAGCTGTTTTTT; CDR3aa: CASSYPGTKGPNTGELFF
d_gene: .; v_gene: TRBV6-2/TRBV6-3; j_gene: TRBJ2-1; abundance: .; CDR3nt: TGTGCCAGCAGTGACCGTAACAATGAGCAGTTCTTC; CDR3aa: CASSDRNNEQFF
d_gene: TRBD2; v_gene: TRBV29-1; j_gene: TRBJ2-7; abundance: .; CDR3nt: TGCAGCGTTGAAGATCCTCGTAGCGGGAGCCCCTACGAGCAGTACTTC; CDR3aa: CSVEDPRSGSPYEQYF
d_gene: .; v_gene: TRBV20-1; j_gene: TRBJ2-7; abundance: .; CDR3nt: TGCAGTGGGGGGGCCAGACTTTCCTACGAGCAGTACTTC; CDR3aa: CSGGARLSYEQYF
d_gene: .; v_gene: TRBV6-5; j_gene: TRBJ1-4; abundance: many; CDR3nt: TGTGCCAGCAGCCAGAAGGTTTTT; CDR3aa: CASSQKVF
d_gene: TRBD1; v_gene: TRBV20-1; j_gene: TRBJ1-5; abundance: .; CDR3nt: TGCAGTGCTAGAGATGGAGGACAGGGTAGCAATCAGCCCCAGCATTTT; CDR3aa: CSARDGGQGSNQPQHF
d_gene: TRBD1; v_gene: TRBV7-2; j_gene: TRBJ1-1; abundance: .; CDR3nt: TGTGCCAGCAGCTTCGCACAGGGGGCGCGCACTGAAGCTTTCTTT; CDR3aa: CASSFAQGARTEAFF
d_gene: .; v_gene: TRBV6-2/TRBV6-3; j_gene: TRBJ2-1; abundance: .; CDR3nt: TGTGCCAGCAGTTACCCGGGACAACTAAACAATGAGCAGTTCTTC; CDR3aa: CASSYPGQLNNEQFF
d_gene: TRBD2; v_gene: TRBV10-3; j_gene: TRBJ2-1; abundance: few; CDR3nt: TGTGCCATCGGGACTAGCGGGCTTTATGAGCAGTTCTTC; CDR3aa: CAIGTSGLYEQFF
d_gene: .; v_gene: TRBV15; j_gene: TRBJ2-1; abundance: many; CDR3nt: TGTGCCACCAGCAGAGATAGGAGTAGGGTCTCCATTTACAATGAGCAGTTCTTC; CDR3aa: CATSRDRSRVSIYNEQFF
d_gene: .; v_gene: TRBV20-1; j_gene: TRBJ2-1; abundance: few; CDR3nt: TGCAGTGCTAGCAGCGGGTTTTACAATGAGCAGTTCTTC; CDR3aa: CSASSGFYNEQFF
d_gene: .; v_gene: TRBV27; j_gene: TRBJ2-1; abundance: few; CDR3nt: TGTGCCAGCAGGACACACGGGCCCCCTTACAATGAGCAGTTCTTC; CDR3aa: CASRTHGPPYNEQFF
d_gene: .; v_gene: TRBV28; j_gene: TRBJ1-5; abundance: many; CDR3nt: TGTGCCAGCCAAACAACAACAGGGATGGCTCAGCCCCAGCATTTT; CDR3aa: CASQTTTGMAQPQHF
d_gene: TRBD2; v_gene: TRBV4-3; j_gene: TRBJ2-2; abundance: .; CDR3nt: TGCGCCAGCAGCCAAGATCTCGGGGGGACTTACACCGGGGAGCTGTTTTTT; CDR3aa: CASSQDLGGTYTGELFF
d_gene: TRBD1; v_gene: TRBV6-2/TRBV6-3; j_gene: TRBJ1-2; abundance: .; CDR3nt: TGTGCCAGCACCTTGGACAGGTTCTATGGCTACACCTTC; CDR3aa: CASTLDRFYGYTF
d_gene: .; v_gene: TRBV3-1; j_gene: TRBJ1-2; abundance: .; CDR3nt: TGTGCCAGCAGCCAAGATCAGTTGAGCTATGGCTACACCTTC; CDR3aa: CASSQDQLSYGYTF
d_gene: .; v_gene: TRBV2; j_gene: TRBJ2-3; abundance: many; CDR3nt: TGTGCCATCAGGACCACTCGCACAGATACGCAGTATTTT; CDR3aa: CAIRTTRTDTQYF
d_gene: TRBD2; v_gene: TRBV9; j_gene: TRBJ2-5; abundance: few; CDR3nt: TGTGCCAGCAGCCCGGGACTAGCGGGAGGTGTAGGAGAGACCCAGTACTTC; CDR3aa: CASSPGLAGGVGETQYF
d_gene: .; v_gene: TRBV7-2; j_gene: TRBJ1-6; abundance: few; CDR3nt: TGTGCCAGCAGCTCCCCCTCCGGGAGGACTTATAATTCACCCCTCCACTTT; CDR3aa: CASSSPSGRTYNSPLHF
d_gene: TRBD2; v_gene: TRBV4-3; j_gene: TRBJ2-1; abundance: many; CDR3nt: TGCGCCAGCAGCCAAGATCTAGCGGGGGGGCGGAATCACAATGAGCAGTTCTTC; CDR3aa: CASSQDLAGGRNHNEQFF
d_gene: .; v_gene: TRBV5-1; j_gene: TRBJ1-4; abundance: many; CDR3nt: TGCGCCAGCAGCTTGGGTTCGGGAGAAAAACTGTTTTTT; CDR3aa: CASSLGSGEKLFF
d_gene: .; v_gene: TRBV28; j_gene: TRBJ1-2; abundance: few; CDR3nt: TGTGCCAGCAGGGACGGGACGGTGTGGACCTTC; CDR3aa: CASRDGTVWTF
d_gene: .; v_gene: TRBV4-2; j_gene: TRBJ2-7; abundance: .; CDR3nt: TGTGCCAGCAGCCCACATTACGGACCGTCCTACGAGCAGTACTTC; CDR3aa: CASSPHYGPSYEQYF
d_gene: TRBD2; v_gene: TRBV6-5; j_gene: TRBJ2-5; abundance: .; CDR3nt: TGTGCCAGCAGTTACTCGGCGGGGGGCGGAGAGACCCAGTACTTC; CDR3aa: CASSYSAGGGETQYF
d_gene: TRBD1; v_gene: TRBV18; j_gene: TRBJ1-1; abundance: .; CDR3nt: TGTGCCAGCTCAGAAAGGACAGGGGGAAGGACTGAAGCTTTCTTT; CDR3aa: CASSERTGGRTEAFF
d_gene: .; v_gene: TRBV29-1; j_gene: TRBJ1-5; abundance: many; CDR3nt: TGCAGCGTTGACACTGGGATGGATCAGCCCCAGCATTTT; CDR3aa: CSVDTGMDQPQHF
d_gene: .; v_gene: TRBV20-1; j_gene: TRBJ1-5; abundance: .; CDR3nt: TGCAGTGCCATGACAGATGGGGATCAGCCCCAGCATTTT; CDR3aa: CSAMTDGDQPQHF
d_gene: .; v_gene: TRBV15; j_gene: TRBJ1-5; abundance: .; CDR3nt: TGTGCCACCAGCAGAGTTCCCGATCCCGACGGTAGCAATCAGCCCCAGCATTTT; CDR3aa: CATSRVPDPDGSNQPQHF
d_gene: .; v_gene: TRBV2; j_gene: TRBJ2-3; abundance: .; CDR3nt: TGTGCCAGCAGCCGTCTCTTCACAGATACGCAGTATTTT; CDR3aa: CASSRLFTDTQYF